This is a list of T cell receptor beta chains from one sample in a study of blood T cell repertoires in COVID-19. Data came from immunoSEQ multiplex PCR; TCRdb stores just in-frame clones and leaves some out. In the table there are roughly 70,000 clones, roughly 80% of which are singletons. Sequencing used peripheral blood. The receptor set was obtained from a man aged 55 to 70 with acute or convalescent COVID-19. Each CDR3 is given with its conserved first and last residue. The order of the fields is D gene, clone size, J gene, V gene, CDR3 DNA, CDR3 protein. The D gene is left open where the match is weak. Not every row has a clone size; where given, it reads once, few, many or a size class.

TRBD1 few TRBJ1-6 TRBV10-3 TGTGCCACTACCCGGGGAGACAGGGTAAATTCACCCCTCCACTTT CATTRGDRVNSPLHF
TRBD2 . TRBJ2-7 TRBV3-1/TRBV3-2 TGTGCCAGCAGACTAGCGGGGCCCCTCGAAGGGCACTTC CASRLAGPLEGHF
. . TRBJ2-5 TRBV5-5 TGTGCCAGCAGCTTGTCGGTAGCCGAGACCCAGTACTTC CASSLSVAETQYF
TRBD1 . TRBJ2-2 TRBV9 TGTGCCAGCGCGACAGGGGAGCCTTATGGGGAGCTGTTTTTT CASATGEPYGELFF
. . TRBJ1-2 TRBV6-6 TGTGCCAGCAGCTCTTCTCGAGGGCGCACTAACGGCTACACCTTC CASSSSRGRTNGYTF
TRBD1 . TRBJ1-4 TRBV18 TGTGCCAGCTCACCCGACAGGGGAAGTGAAAAACTGTTTTTT CASSPDRGSEKLFF
. few TRBJ2-7 TRBV5-1 TGCGCCAGCAGCTTGTTGGGAGCGTCCTACGAGCAGTACTTC CASSLLGASYEQYF
. . TRBJ1-2 TRBV7-9 TGTGCCAGCAGCCGCCAGAATGCCGCTGGCTACACCTTC CASSRQNAAGYTF
TRBD1 . TRBJ2-3 TRBV10-3 TGTGCCATCAGTGCGGGACAGGGAGGCACAGATACGCAGTATTTT CAISAGQGGTDTQYF
. . TRBJ1-2 TRBV11-1 TGTGCCAGCAGCTTAAGCCTATCTGGTGGCTACACCTTC CASSLSLSGGYTF
. . TRBJ2-1 TRBV3-1/TRBV3-2 TGTGCCAGCAGCCAAGGACGGGGGGCCGGAATTCAGTTCTTC CASSQGRGAGIQFF
. . TRBJ2-1 TRBV6-5 TGTGCCAGCAAGGAGAGCTCCTACAATGAGCAGTTCTTC CASKESSYNEQFF
TRBD1 few TRBJ1-6 TRBV30 TGTGCCTGGAGACAGGGGGCGACCTCACCCCTCCACTTT CAWRQGATSPLHF
. . TRBJ1-5 TRBV19 TGTGCCAGTACCTCGGGTTTGGCTCAGCATTTT CASTSGLAQHF
. . TRBJ2-3 TRBV6-5 TGTGCCAGCAGTTACGAGGTAGATACGCAGTATTTT CASSYEVDTQYF
TRBD2 few TRBJ2-3 TRBV28 TGTGCCAGCAGTAATGGGGGGGGGATTCTGACAGATACGCAGTATTTT CASSNGGGILTDTQYF
. . TRBJ1-2 TRBV28 TGTGCCAGCAGTTCCCTCCCCGCCTGGGCCTATGGCTACACCTTC CASSSLPAWAYGYTF
. . TRBJ2-1 TRBV3-1/TRBV3-2 TGTGCCAGCAGCCGCTCGGGTGGGTACAATGAGCAGTTCTTC CASSRSGGYNEQFF